The 13 T cell receptor beta chains presented below share a single source sample, sequenced in a study of blood T cells in healthy people across ages. Primers used in a second PCR of roughly 6 to 12 cycles were a sample-barcoded 5' primer and a J-beta primer mix. TCRdb called the 5' RACE reads again in MiXCR, with one record for every CDR3 protein. Seen here are hundreds of thousands of distinct CDR3 sequences, around two fifths observed once, and the top ten hold around 18%. What was sequenced was blood. Receptors were obtained from a man aged 55 to 70 in good health.

The V and J genes are TRBV20-1 and TRBJ2-1; D may be TRBD2 (6 bases). In germline, CDR1 is DFQATT, CDR2 SNEGSKA (reference sequence). The V gene lost 0 bases and the J gene lost 2 bases, with 11 bases spanning the gap. The CDR3 is 15 amino acids. For the CDR3, the DNA is TGCAGTGCTAGAGAGCGGGGTTGGGCCTACAATGAGCAGTTCTTC. It yields the protein CSARERGWAYNEQFF.

V is TRBV3-1 and J is TRBJ2-1; D could derive from TRBD1 or TRBD2 (6 bases each). Germline V gene sequence: CDR1 LGHDT, CDR2 YNNKEL (reference sequence). The V end lost 10 bases, the J end lost 0 bases, and 16 bases lay between the germline ends. The CDR3 is made up of 15 amino acids. The CDR3 protein is CATGAGTSSYNEQFF. Written as DNA, the CDR3 is TGTGCCACGGGGGCGGGCACGAGCTCCTACAATGAGCAGTTCTTC.

The chain joins TRBV9 to TRBJ2-5, with TRBD2 matching 7 bases. Germline-derived CDR1 and CDR2 are SGDLS and YYNGEE. CDR3 length: 18 amino acids. V was pared by 4 bases and J by 11 bases, with 26 bases of the junction left unmatched. The CDR3 DNA follows: TGTGCCAGCAGCCAACACATCTCTATGGGGGGGAGGTACAATGAGCAGTACTTC. This encodes CASSQHISMGGRYNEQYF. Drawing the rest from reference TRBV9 and TRBJ2-5, the complete variable domain is DSGVTQTPKHLITATGQRVTLRCSPRSGDLSVYWYQQSLDQGLQFLIQYYNGEERAKGNILERFSAQQFPDLHSELNLSSLELGDSALYFCASSQHISMGGRYNEQYFGPGTRLLVL.

A remark on this clonotype: A read error may account for a junction end that differs from germline. The V call is TRBV28, the J call TRBJ2-5; 7 bases fit TRBD2. This CDR3 region has 14 residues. Per the germline V gene, CDR1 is MDHEN and CDR2 is SYDVKM. DNA for the CDR3: TGTGCCAGCGGTTTCGGGGGGAAACAAGAGACCCAGTACTTC. It yields the protein CASGFGGKQETQYF.

There are a few counts of this clonotype. The gene calls are TRBV20-1 and TRBJ2-7; D is uncertain. CDR3 length: 15 amino acids. Germline CDR1 is DFQATT and CDR2 is SNEGSKA (reference sequence). Trimming removed 0 bases from V and 2 bases from J, with 14 bases in between. CDR3 in amino acids: CSARDLRSRPYEQYF. As DNA, the CDR3 is TGCAGTGCTAGAGATCTACGGAGCCGCCCCTACGAGCAGTACTTC.

The rearrangement joins TRBV4-3 to TRBJ1-6; D is perhaps TRBD1 (5 bases). The CDR3 has 14 residues. The V end lost 1 base, the J end lost 10 bases, and 11 bases lay between the germline ends. Germline loops: CDR1 LGHNA, CDR2 YSLEER. The CDR3 protein is CASSQVGVRSPLHF. CDR3 sequence (DNA): TGCGCCAGCAGCCAAGTAGGGGTCAGATCACCCCTCCACTTT.

V and J are TRBV12-5 and TRBJ2-2, with TRBD2 matching over 9 bases. V lost 6 bases and J lost 4; bases outside the gene matches: 9. Germline lookup yields CDR1 LGHNT and CDR2 FRNRAP. The CDR3 covers 16 residues. CDR3 DNA sequence: TGTGCTAGTGGACAACTAGCGGGTAGGAGCACCGGGGAGCTGTTTTTT. Translated, it gives CASGQLAGRSTGELFF.

The chain couples TRBV4-1 to TRBJ2-1, with a possible D match to TRBD2 (5 bases). V was shortened by 0 bases and J by 7 bases, with 19 bases between the two germline ends. The V gene's germline CDR1 is MGHRA and CDR2 YSYEKL. The CDR3 sequence is 17 residues long. The CDR3 DNA reads as TGCGCCAGCAGCCAAGATAACGGGGTAGCTACGGGTAATGAGCAGTTCTTC. Its translation: CASSQDNGVATGNEQFF.

To note about this clonotype: One end of the junction fails to match germline, which may point to a read error. The V and J genes are TRBV12-3 or TRBV12-4 and TRBJ2-6, with D maybe TRBD2 (6 bases). The CDR3 is made up of 13 amino acids. The CDR3 bases are TGTACCAGCGGGTCCTCTGGGGCCAACGTCCTGACTTTC. Amino acids: CTSGSSGANVLTF.

The CDR3 spells CASSAGTSVPPVQFF. CDR3 DNA sequence: TGTGCCAGCAGTGCCGGGACTAGCGTCCCCCCAGTGCAGTTCTTC. The V gene is TRBV6-5, the J gene TRBJ2-1, with 10 bases fitting TRBD2. V was clipped by 5 bases and J by 12 bases; unmatched bases: 13. From germline, CDR1 is MNHEY and CDR2 SVGAGI. The CDR3 totals 15 residues.

This clonotype was counted a few times. This chain joins TRBV2 and TRBJ1-2; D unresolved. With 5 bases removed from V and 8 bases from J, the gap between germline ends came to 9 bases. CDR3 length: 11 residues. Germline lookup yields CDR1 SNHLY and CDR2 FYNNEI. The CDR3 DNA follows: TGTGCCAGCAGTCCCTTGGGAGGCTACACCTTC. This sequence encodes CASSPLGGYTF.

Remarks on this clonotype: The junction differs from germline at one of its ends, possibly a read error. This sequence joins TRBV12-3 or TRBV12-4 and TRBJ2-3; D uncertain. The CDR3 runs to 11 residues. CDR3 in DNA: TGTGTCAGCAGTCTAGTATATACGCAGTATTTT. Its protein is CVSSLVYTQYF.

V usage is TRBV2 and J usage is TRBJ1-1; D uncertain. The CDR3 contains 13 residues. CDR1 is SNHLY, CDR2 FYNNEI, per germline. Deletions cut 8 bases from V and 0 bases from J, with 10 bases between. The CDR3 DNA is TGTGCCAGCTACTTAGATGTGAACACTGAAGCTTTCTTT. Its translation is CASYLDVNTEAFF.